This TCR beta chain comes out of a study of immune evolution from preneoplasia to lung adenocarcinoma (dated by TCRdb to the early 2020s). With regard to the full study: The study combined immune gene expression, TCR sequencing and multiplex immunofluorescence to profile immune contexture across lung adenocarcinoma precursors and invasive adenocarcinoma. Resected precursor lesions (AAH, AIS, MIA) and invasive adenocarcinomas were compared with paired morphologically normal lung tissue. Sample size was determined by specimen availability and not by a prior power calculation. The immune data were integrated with whole exome sequencing and methylation data from the same cohort of nodules. The overall cohort comprised roughly 52 patients with pulmonary nodules who underwent surgical resection. A total of roughly 46 patients contributed TCR sequencing data. The study reported that roughly 110 samples were used for TCR sequencing. Class I HLA alleles were inferred from exome data with POLYSOLVER, and allele-specific HLA loss was detected with LOHHLA.

Compared with germline, V lacks 4 bases and J lacks 7 bases; bases without a gene match: 14. The CDR3 runs 16 residues from the cysteine to the phenylalanine. This entry keeps only the CDR3 DNA: 48 bases, framed from base 1. Via the germline V gene (reference sequence), CDR1 is GTSNPN and CDR2 SVGIG. Patients underwent resection in Japan or China between the mid-2010s and the late 2010s. The histologic diagnosis of each case was independently confirmed on H&E slides by two lung cancer pathologists. FFPE tissue was used for DNA isolation with the AllPrep DNA/RNA FFPE Kit. Findings and caveats that apply to the study as a whole: The findings rested on association rather than direct causation, and larger cohorts with long-term follow-up and longitudinal biopsies were considered necessary. Clonality was highest in normal lung, while later-stage lesions appeared to show lower clonality but higher T cell density and diversity. Because every patient came from Japan and China, how well the results apply to Western populations was uncertain. Top T cell clone frequencies were highest in normal lung and appeared to decrease progressively from AAH through AIS, MIA and invasive adenocarcinoma.

A word on this clone: Its antigen remains unidentified. No quality values exist for individual bases; no much larger clone is one base distant.

Using the immunoSEQ hsTCRbeta Kit, TCR beta CDR3 regions were sequenced from DNA. Under the source paper's analysis protocol: TCR sequencing data were analysed with the ImmunoSEQ Analyzer. T cell clonality was defined as 1 minus Pielou's evenness computed on productive rearrangements. The inverse Simpson index, applied to productive templates, was used to measure T cell diversity. T cell density was defined as TCR beta template counts normalized to usable DNA, with usable DNA estimated by amplifying and sequencing housekeeping genes. Two-sided Kruskal-Wallis tests were used to compare TCR metrics across histologic stages. TCRdb obtained this table from immuneACCESS and retained in-frame rearrangements with V and J assigned. These tables miss some clones; where compared with another copy, unresolved V genes account for less than half of the shortfall, and the remainder is unexplained. That table gives V, J and clone size, and the DNA gave D and trimming. In this sample the table shows 5,000 to 6,000 clones, over 60% of which occur a single time. The biggest ten clones account for less than 30% of the sample.

This clonotype was obtained from a person in their 60s with lung adenocarcinoma. The receptor chain draws on TRBV30 and TRBJ1-4; TRBD1 fits 8 bases in the junction. The sequencing input was FFPE normal lung tissue adjacent to the tumor. The CDR3 region: CAWKKGGGQGGEKLFF. The DNA sequence follows: TGTGCCTGGAAAAAGGGGGGAGGACAGGGCGGTGAAAAACTGTTTTTT.